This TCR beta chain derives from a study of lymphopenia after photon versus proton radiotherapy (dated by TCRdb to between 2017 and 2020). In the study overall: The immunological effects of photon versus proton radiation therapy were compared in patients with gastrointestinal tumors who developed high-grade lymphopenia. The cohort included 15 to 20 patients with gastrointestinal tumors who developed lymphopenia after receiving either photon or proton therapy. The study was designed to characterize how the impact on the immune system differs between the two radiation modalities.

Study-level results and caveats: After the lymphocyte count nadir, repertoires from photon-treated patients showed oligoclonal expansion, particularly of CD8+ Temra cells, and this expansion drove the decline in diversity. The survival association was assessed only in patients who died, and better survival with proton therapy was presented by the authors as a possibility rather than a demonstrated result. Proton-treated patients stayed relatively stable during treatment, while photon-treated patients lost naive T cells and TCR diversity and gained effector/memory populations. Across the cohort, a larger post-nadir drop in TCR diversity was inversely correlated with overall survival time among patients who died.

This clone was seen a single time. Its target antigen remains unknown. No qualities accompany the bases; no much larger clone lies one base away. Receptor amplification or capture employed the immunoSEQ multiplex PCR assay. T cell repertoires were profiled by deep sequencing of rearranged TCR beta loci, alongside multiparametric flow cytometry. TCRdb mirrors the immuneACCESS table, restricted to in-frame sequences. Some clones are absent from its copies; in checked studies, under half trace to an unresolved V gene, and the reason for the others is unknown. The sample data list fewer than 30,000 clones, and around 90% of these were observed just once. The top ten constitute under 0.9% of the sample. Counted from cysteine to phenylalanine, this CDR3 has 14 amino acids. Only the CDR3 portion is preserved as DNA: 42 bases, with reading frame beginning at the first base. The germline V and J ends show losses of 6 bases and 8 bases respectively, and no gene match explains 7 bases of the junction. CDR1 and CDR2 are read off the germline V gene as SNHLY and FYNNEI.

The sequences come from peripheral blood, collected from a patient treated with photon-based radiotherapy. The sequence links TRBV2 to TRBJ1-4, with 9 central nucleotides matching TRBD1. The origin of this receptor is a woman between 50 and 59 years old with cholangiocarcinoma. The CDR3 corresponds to CASSLDRGGEKLFF. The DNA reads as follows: TGTGCCAGCAGCCTAGACAGGGGGGGAGAAAAACTGTTTTTT.